This T cell receptor (beta chain) came from a study of OX40 agonist ivuxolimab in advanced cancers. The overall study: The study treated patients with ivuxolimab, an agonistic anti-OX40 (CD134) antibody.

TCRdb's table, derived via immunoSEQ multiplex PCR, lists solely in-frame clones and lacks some. In the table there are tens of thousands of clones, over 75% of which are singletons. CDR1 LNHDA and CDR2 SQIVND come from the germline V gene (reference sequence). Trimming pared 5 bases from V and 7 bases from J, leaving 15 bases between. CDR3 length: 14 residues. This clone was picked up one time. This clonotype was sampled from an adult with an advanced solid tumor such as melanoma, head and neck, liver or kidney cancer. The sequenced sample was CD4+ or CD8+ T cells sorted from blood, obtained in a trial of the OX40 agonist ivuxolimab. This chain links TRBV19 with TRBJ2-1; D may correspond to TRBD1 or TRBD2 (5 bases each). CDR3 sequence: CASSVSGTRNEQFF. CDR3 DNA: TGTGCCAGTAGTGTTTCCGGGACGAGGAATGAGCAGTTCTTC.